The 8 T cell receptor beta chains given below trace back to one sample, sequenced in a study of regulatory T cells in long-lasting Graves disease. Time point specified: newly diagnosed GD, antithyroid drugs for less than 3 months. From RNA extracted from PBMCs, the TCR library was made. Libraries of TCR beta came from iRepertoire HTBI primers plus Arm-PCR of CDR3 regions. Via MiXCR, TCRdb re-called the multiplex PCR reads, giving one row per CDR3 protein. The sample carries some 500,000 distinct CDR3 sequences, about 13% recorded once. These data also featured in a second study, about T cells in Graves' hyperthyroidism and ophthalmopathy.

The material was peripheral blood mononuclear cells (PBMCs), obtained at new diagnosis, from a patient treated with antithyroid drugs. These receptors all come from a young man with Graves disease.

The rearrangement joins TRBV25-1 to TRBJ2-7, with D unresolved. The ends were cut back, 2 bases at V and 9 bases at J, with 5 bases in the middle. The CDR3 is 10 residues long. In germline, CDR1 is MGHDK, CDR2 SYGVNS. In DNA, the CDR3 is TGTGCCAGCAGTGAAGACGGGCAGTACTTC. It translates to CASSEDGQYF.

This chain uses TRBV30 with TRBJ1-5; D ambiguous. V lost 2 bases and J 7 bases, leaving 12 bases between the germline ends. Germline V lookup: CDR1 GTSNPN, CDR2 SVGIG (reference sequence). The CDR3 has 13 residues. CDR3 bases: TGTGCCTGGAGTACCACCGGTGGGCAGCCCCAGCATTTT. Amino acids: CAWSTTGGQPQHF.

As for this clonotype: The DNA is left out, because the CDR3 cannot be placed on it with certainty; the CDR3 is given as TCRdb lists it. The chain is built from TRBV6-2 or TRBV6-3 and TRBJ1-2; the DNA was not used to check the table's D call, TRBD1. The CDR3 totals 16 residues, both ends included. CDR1 and CDR2 (germline): MNHEY, SVGEGT. This CDR3 reads CASSEVKGVGTGSCTF.

This clonotype has ten or more counts. The chain uses TRBV3-1 and TRBJ2-3; TRBD1 or TRBD2 may be the D gene (5 bases each). This CDR3 is built from 14 residues. Trimming removed 6 bases from V and 2 bases from J, with 12 bases in between. The V gene's germline CDR1 is LGHDT and CDR2 YNNKEL (reference sequence). The CDR3 DNA reads as TGTGCCAGCAGTCCCCGGGACCCCACAGATACGCAGTATTTT. Translation: CASSPRDPTDTQYF.

This clonotype was recorded many times. The rearrangement joins TRBV10-3 to TRBJ2-2; D is perhaps TRBD1 or TRBD2 (5 bases each). This CDR3 is 15 amino acids long. Deletions cut 4 bases from V and 3 bases from J, with 12 bases between. Germline V gene data show CDR1 as ENHRY and CDR2 as SYGVKD. The CDR3 protein is CAISGPGADTGELFF. In DNA form, the CDR3 reads TGTGCCATCAGTGGCCCCGGGGCGGACACCGGGGAGCTGTTTTTT.

A few counts support this clonotype. The chain joins TRBV7-9 to TRBJ1-2, with 8 bases lining up with TRBD1. V was clipped by 5 bases and J by 10 bases; unmatched bases: 9. This CDR3 comprises 13 residues. Germline V gene lookup returns CDR1 SEHNR and CDR2 FQNEAQ (reference sequence). The CDR3 sequence: CASSRGQERDYTF. The CDR3, as DNA: TGTGCCAGCAGCCGGGGACAGGAAAGGGACTACACCTTC. The complete variable domain, with remaining parts taken from reference TRBV7-9 and TRBJ1-2, reads DTGVSQNPRHKITKRGQNVTFRCDPISEHNRLYWYRQTLGQGPEFLTYFQNEAQLEKSRLLSDRFSAERPKGSFSTLEIQRTEQGDSAMYLCASSRGQERDYTFGSGTRLTVV.

The chain recombines TRBV6-1 with TRBJ2-7, with a possible D match to TRBD2 (6 bases). Germline lookup yields CDR1 MNHNS and CDR2 SASEGT. V gave up 11 bases and J gave up 1 base, with 18 bases separating them. CDR3 length: 14 amino acids. CDR3 sequence: CAHPTGDESYEQYF. CDR3 DNA sequence: TGTGCCCACCCTACGGGGGATGAATCCTACGAGCAGTACTTC.

Worth noting for this clonotype: A much larger clone differs from this one at a single base, so this may be a read error. The rearrangement uses TRBV12-3 or TRBV12-4 and TRBJ2-3, with D possibly matching TRBD1 (5 bases). Between the trimmed V and J ends, which lost 1 base and 11 bases, there was a span of 10 bases. The length of the CDR3 is 12 residues. The CDR3 region is CASSLEGNMQYF. The CDR3 DNA reads as TGTGCCAGCAGTTTAGAGGGGAATATGCAGTATTTT.